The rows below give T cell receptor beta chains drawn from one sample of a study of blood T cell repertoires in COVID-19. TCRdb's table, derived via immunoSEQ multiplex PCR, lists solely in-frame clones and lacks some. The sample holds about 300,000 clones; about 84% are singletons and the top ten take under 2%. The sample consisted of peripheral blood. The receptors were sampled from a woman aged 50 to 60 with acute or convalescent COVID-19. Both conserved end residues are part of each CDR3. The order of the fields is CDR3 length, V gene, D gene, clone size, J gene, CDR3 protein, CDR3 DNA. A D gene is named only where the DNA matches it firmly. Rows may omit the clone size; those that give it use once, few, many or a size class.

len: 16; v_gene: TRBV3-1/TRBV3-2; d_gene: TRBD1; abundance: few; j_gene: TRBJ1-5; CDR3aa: CASSQTWDSSNQPQHF; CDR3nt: TGTGCCAGCAGCCAAACTTGGGACAGTAGCAATCAGCCCCAGCATTTT
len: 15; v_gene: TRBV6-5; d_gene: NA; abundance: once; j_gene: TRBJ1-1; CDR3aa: CASSYVRGAPTEAFF; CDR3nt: TGTGCCAGCAGTTACGTGCGGGGGGCGCCTACTGAAGCTTTCTTT
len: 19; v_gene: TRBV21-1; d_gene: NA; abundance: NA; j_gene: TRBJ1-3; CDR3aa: CASSAPRDRGIISGNTIYF; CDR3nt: TGTGCCAGCAGCGCACCGAGGGACAGGGGGATCATTTCTGGAAACACCATATATTTT
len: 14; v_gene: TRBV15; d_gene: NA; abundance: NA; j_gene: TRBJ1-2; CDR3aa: CATSRDRQGYGYTF; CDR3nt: TGTGCCACCAGCAGAGATCGGCAGGGGTATGGCTACACCTTC
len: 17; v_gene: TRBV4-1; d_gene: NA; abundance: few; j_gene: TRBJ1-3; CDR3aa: CASSRQGLSLTGNTIYF; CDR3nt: TGCGCCAGCAGCCGCCAAGGACTTTCCCTCACTGGAAACACCATATATTTT
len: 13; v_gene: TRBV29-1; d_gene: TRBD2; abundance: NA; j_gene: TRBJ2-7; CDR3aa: CSVGTSGSYEQYF; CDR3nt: TGCAGCGTTGGGACTAGCGGGAGCTACGAGCAGTACTTC
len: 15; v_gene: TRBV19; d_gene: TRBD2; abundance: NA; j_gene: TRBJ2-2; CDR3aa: CASSILGRDTGELFF; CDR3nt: TGTGCCAGTAGTATTCTCGGGAGGGACACCGGGGAGCTGTTTTTT
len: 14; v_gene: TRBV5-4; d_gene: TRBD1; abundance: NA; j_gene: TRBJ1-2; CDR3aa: CASSFSRDSYGYTF; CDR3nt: TGTGCCAGCAGCTTCAGCCGGGACAGTTATGGCTACACCTTC
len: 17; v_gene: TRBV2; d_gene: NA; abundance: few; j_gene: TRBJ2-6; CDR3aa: CASLGLQGLAGANVLTF; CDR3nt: TGTGCCAGCTTGGGTCTCCAGGGGTTGGCTGGGGCCAACGTCCTGACTTTC
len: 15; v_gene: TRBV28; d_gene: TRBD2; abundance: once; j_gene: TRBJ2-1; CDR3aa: CASSLPGLAGNEQFF; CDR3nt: TGTGCCAGCAGTCTACCGGGACTAGCGGGTAATGAGCAGTTCTTC
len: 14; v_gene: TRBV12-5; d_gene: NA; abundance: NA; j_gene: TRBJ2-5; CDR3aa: CASGLGQDQETQYF; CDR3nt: TGTGCTAGTGGTTTGGGACAGGACCAAGAGACCCAGTACTTC
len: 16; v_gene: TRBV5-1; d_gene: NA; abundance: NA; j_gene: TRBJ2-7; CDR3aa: CASSLGASEVSYEQYF; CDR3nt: TGCGCCAGCAGCTTGGGGGCTAGCGAGGTCTCCTACGAGCAGTACTTC
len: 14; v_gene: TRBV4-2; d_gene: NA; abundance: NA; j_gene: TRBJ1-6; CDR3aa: CASTRQLPNSPLHF; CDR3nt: TGTGCCAGCACTAGACAGCTCCCTAATTCACCCCTCCACTTT
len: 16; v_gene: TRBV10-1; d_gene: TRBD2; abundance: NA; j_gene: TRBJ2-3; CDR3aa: CASSASGRARADTQYF; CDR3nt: TGCGCCAGCAGTGCGAGCGGGAGGGCCCGGGCAGATACGCAGTATTTT
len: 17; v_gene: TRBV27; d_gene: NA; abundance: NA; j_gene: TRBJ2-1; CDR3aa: CASSLGTAGSSYNEQFF; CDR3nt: TGTGCCAGCAGTTTGGGAACGGCGGGGAGCTCCTACAATGAGCAGTTCTTC
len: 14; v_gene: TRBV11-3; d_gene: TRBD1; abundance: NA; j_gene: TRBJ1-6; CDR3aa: CASSQGQPNSPLHF; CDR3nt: TGTGCCAGCAGCCAGGGACAGCCCAATTCACCCCTCCACTTT
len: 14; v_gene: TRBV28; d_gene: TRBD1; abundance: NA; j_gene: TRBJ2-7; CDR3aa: CASSRQGNSYEQYF; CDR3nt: TGTGCCAGCAGTCGACAGGGGAACTCCTACGAGCAGTACTTC
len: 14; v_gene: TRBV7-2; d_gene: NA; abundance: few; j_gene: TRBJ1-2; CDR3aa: CASSPRERSSGYTF; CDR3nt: TGTGCCAGCAGCCCTAGGGAGAGGAGTTCAGGCTACACCTTC
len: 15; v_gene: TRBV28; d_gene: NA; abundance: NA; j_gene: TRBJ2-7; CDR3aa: CASSSRAGFFYEQYF; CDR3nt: TGTGCCAGCAGTTCACGAGCGGGCTTCTTCTACGAGCAGTACTTC
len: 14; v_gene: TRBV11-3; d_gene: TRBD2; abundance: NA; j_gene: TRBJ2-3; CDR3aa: CASTPGGASDTQYF; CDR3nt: TGTGCCAGCACCCCCGGGGGGGCGAGCGATACGCAGTATTTT
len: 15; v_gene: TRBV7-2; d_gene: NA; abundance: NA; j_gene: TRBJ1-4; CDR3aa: CASTRTAATNEKLFF; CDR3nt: TGTGCCAGCACCCGGACAGCAGCAACTAATGAAAAACTGTTTTTT
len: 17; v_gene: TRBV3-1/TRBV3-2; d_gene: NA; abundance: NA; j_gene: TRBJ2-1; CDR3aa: CASSQVAGANPYNEQFF; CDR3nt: TGTGCCAGCAGCCAAGTTGCAGGGGCTAATCCTTACAATGAGCAGTTCTTC
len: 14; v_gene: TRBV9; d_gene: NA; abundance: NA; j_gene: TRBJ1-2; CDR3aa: CASSPRGPRDGYTF; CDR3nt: TGTGCCAGCAGCCCACGTGGGCCCCGAGATGGCTACACCTTC
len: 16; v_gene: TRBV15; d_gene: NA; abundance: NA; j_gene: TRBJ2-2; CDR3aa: CATSRPVAGNTGELFF; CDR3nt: TGTGCCACCAGCCGCCCGGTCGCGGGGAACACCGGGGAGCTGTTTTTT
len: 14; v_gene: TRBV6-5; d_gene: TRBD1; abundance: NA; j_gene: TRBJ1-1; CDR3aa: CASSYATGRTEAFF; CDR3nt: TGTGCCAGCAGTTACGCGACAGGGAGGACTGAAGCTTTCTTT
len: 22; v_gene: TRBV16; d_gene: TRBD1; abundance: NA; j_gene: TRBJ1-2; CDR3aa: CASSHSGTGQGEGLPGGGGYTF; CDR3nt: TGTGCCAGCAGCCACTCTGGTACTGGACAGGGCGAGGGGCTGCCGGGGGGAGGCGGCTACACCTTC
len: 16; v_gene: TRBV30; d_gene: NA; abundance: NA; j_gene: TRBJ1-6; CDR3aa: CAWKSVGVSYNSPLHF; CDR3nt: TGTGCCTGGAAAAGCGTAGGGGTCTCCTATAATTCACCCCTCCACTTT
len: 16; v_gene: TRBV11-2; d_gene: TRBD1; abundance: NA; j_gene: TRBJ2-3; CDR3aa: CASSSYPRGQVDTQYF; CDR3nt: TGTGCCAGCAGTTCCTACCCGAGGGGGCAAGTAGATACGCAGTATTTT
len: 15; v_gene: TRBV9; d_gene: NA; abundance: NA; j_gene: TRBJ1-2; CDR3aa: CASSVRPRSNYGYTF; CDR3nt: TGTGCCAGCAGCGTCCGTCCCAGATCTAACTATGGCTACACCTTC
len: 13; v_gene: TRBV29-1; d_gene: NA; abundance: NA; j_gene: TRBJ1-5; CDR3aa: CSVETGLNQPQHF; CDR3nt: TGCAGCGTTGAAACAGGGCTCAATCAGCCCCAGCATTTT
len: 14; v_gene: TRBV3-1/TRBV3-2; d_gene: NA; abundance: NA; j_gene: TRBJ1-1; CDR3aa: CASSPTAGNTEAFF; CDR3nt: TGTGCCAGCAGCCCGACAGCGGGGAACACTGAAGCTTTCTTT
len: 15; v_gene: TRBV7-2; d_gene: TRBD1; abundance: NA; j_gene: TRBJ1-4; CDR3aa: CASSAQTGAWEKLFF; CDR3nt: TGTGCCAGCAGCGCCCAGACAGGGGCGTGGGAAAAACTGTTTTTT
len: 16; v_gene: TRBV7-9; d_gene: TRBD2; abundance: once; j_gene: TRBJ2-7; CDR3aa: CASSFPVAGTYYEQYF; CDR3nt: TGTGCCAGCAGCTTCCCTGTAGCGGGAACCTACTACGAGCAGTACTTC
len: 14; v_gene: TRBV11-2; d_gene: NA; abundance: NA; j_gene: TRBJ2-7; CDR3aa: CASREYGSSYEQYF; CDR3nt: TGTGCCAGCAGGGAGTATGGCAGCTCCTACGAGCAGTACTTC
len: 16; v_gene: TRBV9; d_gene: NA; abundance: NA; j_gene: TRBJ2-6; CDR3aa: CASSAGQMSGANVLTF; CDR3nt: TGTGCCAGCAGCGCCGGACAGATGTCTGGGGCCAACGTCCTGACTTTC
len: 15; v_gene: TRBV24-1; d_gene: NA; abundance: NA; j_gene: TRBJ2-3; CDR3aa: CATSAIDRDTDTQYF; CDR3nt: TGTGCCACCAGTGCCATCGACAGAGACACAGATACGCAGTATTTT
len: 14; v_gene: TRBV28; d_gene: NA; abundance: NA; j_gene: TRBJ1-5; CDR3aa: CASINSGGNQPQHF; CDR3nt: TGTGCCAGCATCAATTCGGGGGGCAATCAGCCCCAGCATTTT
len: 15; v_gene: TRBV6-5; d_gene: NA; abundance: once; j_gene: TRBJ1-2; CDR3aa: CASNVKQASNYGYTF; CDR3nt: TGTGCCAGCAACGTGAAGCAGGCCTCTAACTATGGCTACACCTTC
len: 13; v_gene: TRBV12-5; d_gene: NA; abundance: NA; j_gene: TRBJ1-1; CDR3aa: CASGLVEGQEAFF; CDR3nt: TGTGCTAGTGGTTTGGTAGAAGGACAGGAAGCTTTCTTT
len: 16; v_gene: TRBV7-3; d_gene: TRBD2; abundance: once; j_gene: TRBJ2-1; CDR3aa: CASSRTSGSVYNEQFF; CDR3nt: TGTGCCAGCAGCCGGACTAGCGGGAGCGTCTACAATGAGCAGTTCTTC
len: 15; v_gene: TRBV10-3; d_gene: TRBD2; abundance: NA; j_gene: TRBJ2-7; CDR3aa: CAISPTSGRAYEQYF; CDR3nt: TGTGCCATCAGCCCCACTAGCGGGAGGGCCTACGAGCAGTACTTC
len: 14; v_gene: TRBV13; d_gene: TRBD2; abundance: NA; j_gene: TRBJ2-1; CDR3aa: CASSLQLRTSGQFF; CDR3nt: TGTGCCAGCAGCCTCCAGTTGCGGACTAGTGGGCAGTTCTTC
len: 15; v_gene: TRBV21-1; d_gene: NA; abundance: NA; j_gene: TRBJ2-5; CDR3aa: CASSKSPLFTGTQYF; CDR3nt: TGTGCCAGCAGCAAAAGCCCCCTTTTTACGGGGACCCAGTACTTC
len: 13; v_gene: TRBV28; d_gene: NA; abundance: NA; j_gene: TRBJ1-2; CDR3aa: CASSSRGAYGYTF; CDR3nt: TGTGCCAGCAGTTCCAGGGGAGCCTATGGCTACACCTTC
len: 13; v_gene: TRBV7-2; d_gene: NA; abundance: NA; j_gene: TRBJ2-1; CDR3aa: CASSLVGGNEQFF; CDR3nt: TGTGCCAGCAGCTTAGTAGGAGGGAATGAGCAGTTCTTC
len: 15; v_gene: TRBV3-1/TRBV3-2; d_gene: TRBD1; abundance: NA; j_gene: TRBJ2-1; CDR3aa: CASSHPGQGFDEQFF; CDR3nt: TGTGCCAGCAGCCACCCGGGACAGGGGTTTGATGAGCAGTTCTTC
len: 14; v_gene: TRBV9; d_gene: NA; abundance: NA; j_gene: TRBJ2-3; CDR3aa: CASSASGGTDTQYF; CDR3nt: TGTGCCAGCAGCGCCTCTGGAGGCACAGATACGCAGTATTTT
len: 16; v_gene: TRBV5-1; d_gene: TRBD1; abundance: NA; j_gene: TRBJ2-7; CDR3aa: CASSSRLQGVGYEQYF; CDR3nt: TGCGCCAGCAGCAGCCGACTACAGGGGGTGGGCTACGAGCAGTACTTC
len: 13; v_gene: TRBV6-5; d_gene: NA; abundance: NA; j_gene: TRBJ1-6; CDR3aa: CASSYGLQKSLHF; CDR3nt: TGTGCCAGCAGTTATGGGCTGCAAAAATCCCTCCACTTT
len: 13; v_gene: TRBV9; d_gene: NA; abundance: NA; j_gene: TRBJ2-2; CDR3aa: CASSVVSTGELFF; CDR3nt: TGTGCCAGCAGCGTAGTGAGCACCGGGGAGCTGTTTTTT
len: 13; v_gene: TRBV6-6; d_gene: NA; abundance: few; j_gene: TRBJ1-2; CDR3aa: CASSPGSNYGYTF; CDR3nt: TGTGCCAGCAGTCCCGGGTCTAACTATGGCTACACCTTC
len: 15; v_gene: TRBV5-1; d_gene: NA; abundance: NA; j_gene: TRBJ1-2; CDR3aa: CASSPAQTGPGGYTF; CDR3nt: TGCGCCAGCAGCCCCGCTCAGACAGGACCGGGTGGCTACACCTTC
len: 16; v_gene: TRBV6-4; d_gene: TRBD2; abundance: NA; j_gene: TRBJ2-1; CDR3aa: CASSDVAGGHYNEQFF; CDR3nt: TGTGCCAGCAGTGACGTCGCGGGGGGGCATTACAATGAGCAGTTCTTC
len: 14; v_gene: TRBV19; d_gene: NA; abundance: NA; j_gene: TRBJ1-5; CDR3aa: CASRRASSNQPQHF; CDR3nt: TGTGCCAGTAGACGCGCCTCCTCCAATCAGCCCCAGCATTTT
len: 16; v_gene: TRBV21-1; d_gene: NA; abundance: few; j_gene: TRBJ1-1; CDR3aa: CASSLDRGAMNTEAFF; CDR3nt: TGTGCCAGCAGCCTCGATCGGGGGGCCATGAACACTGAAGCTTTCTTT